What follows are 22 T cell receptor beta chains derived from one specimen sequenced in a study of cytomegalovirus exposure and HLA in healthy donors (dated by TCRdb to the late 2010s). The library was built by means of the immunoSEQ multiplex PCR assay. The multiplex PCR relied on a mix of 60 forward primers for TCR Vbeta segments and 13 reverse primers for TCR Jbeta segments. As stored in TCRdb, this immuneACCESS dataset retains in-frame rearrangements with V and J assigned. A fraction of the clones does not appear; measured against another copy, unresolved V genes explain less than half of the discrepancy, and the remainder lacks a known reason. The sample records tens of thousands of clones, 84% of which are singletons. 5.6% of the sample lies in the top ten. Material: PBMCs. Receptors originate from a woman aged 18-29 years in good health and CMV-seropositive.

The chain couples TRBV2 to TRBJ2-2, with D maybe TRBD1 (5 bases). The CDR3 length is 14 residues. The ends were cut back, 6 bases at V and 5 bases at J, with 13 bases in the middle. CDR1 is SNHLY, CDR2 FYNNEI, per germline. CDR3 nucleotides: TGTGCCAGCAGCAATCAGGGCCCAACCGGGGAGCTGTTTTTT. The encoded protein is CASSNQGPTGELFF.

The chain carries TRBV7-8 and TRBJ1-4; D unclear. V lost 5 bases to trimming and J lost 4 bases, with 17 bases between them. The CDR3 is made up of 16 amino acids. Germline loops: CDR1 SGHVS, CDR2 FQNEAQ. CDR3: CASSHMVGLSNEKLFF. The DNA of the CDR3 is TGTGCCAGCAGCCACATGGTTGGGCTGAGTAATGAAAAACTGTTTTTT. Using reference TRBV7-8 and TRBJ1-4 for the parts outside the CDR3, the full variable domain is GAGVSQSPRYKVAKRGQDVALRCDPISGHVSLFWYQQALGQGPEFLTYFQNEAQLDKSGLPSDRFFAERPEGSVSTLKIQRTQQEDSAVYLCASSHMVGLSNEKLFFGSGTQLSVL.

The chain carries TRBV6-9 and TRBJ2-7, with TRBD1 matching over 12 bases. Germline V gives CDR1 MNHGY, CDR2 SVAAGI. V lost 9 bases and J lost 5; bases outside the gene matches: 11. The CDR3 covers 15 residues. The DNA of the CDR3 is TGTGCCAGGTGCCCTCCGGGACAGGGGGCTAACGAGCAGTACTTC. Its protein product is CARCPPGQGANEQYF.

The J gene is TRBJ2-7, the V gene TRBV7-9; tentative D call: TRBD2 (5 bases). Trimming shortened V by 5 bases and J by 6 bases, and 17 bases separated the two germline ends. Germline CDR1 and CDR2: SEHNR and FQNEAQ (reference sequence). The CDR3 is made up of 14 amino acids. The CDR3 DNA reads TGTGCCAGCAGCCCTGGACTGCCTCTGCTCGAGCAGTACTTC. As protein: CASSPGLPLLEQYF.

CDR3 sequence: CASRSSWPEAFF. The DNA of the CDR3 is TGTGCCAGCAGGTCGTCGTGGCCTGAAGCTTTCTTT. V and J are TRBV2 and TRBJ1-1; no reliable D call. Trimming left V 6 bases short and J 6 bases short, with 11 bases between. Germline CDR1 and CDR2: SNHLY and FYNNEI. The CDR3 has 12 residues.

The J gene is TRBJ1-1, the V gene TRBV30; no clear D. Germline CDR1 and CDR2: GTSNPN and SVGIG (reference sequence). Trimming took 3 bases from V and 0 from J, leaving 14 bases between them. The CDR3 runs to 15 residues. This CDR3 is CAWRRETLMNTEAFF. The CDR3, as DNA: TGTGCCTGGAGGAGGGAGACACTTATGAACACTGAAGCTTTCTTT.

This chain connects TRBV5-8 to TRBJ2-5, with D perhaps matching TRBD1 (5 bases). Trimming pared 4 bases from V and 4 bases from J, leaving 11 bases between. CDR1 SGHTS and CDR2 YDEGEE come from the germline V gene. The CDR3 loop spans 13 amino acids. The CDR3 nucleotides read TGTGCCAGCAGCGACGACAGCCTAGAGACCCAGTACTTC. Its translation: CASSDDSLETQYF.

This chain links TRBV20-1 with TRBJ2-5; the D is unclear. Trimming left V 6 bases short and J 10 bases short, with 12 bases between. Germline V gene lookup returns CDR1 DFQATT and CDR2 SNEGSKA (reference sequence). The CDR3 has 10 amino acids. The CDR3: CSARLADQYF. Here the CDR3 DNA reads TGCAGTGCCCGCCTTGCAGACCAGTACTTC.

The chain couples TRBV27 to TRBJ2-6, with D unclear. Germline CDR1 MNHEY, CDR2 SMNVEV (reference sequence). CDR3 length equals 16 residues. V was shortened by 0 bases and J by 2 bases, with 8 bases between the two germline ends. The CDR3 nucleotides read TGTGCCAGCAGTTTATCGAGAAGCGCTGGGGCCAACGTCCTGACTTTC. It translates to CASSLSRSAGANVLTF.

The chain recombines TRBV6-5 with TRBJ2-2; the D gene is possibly TRBD2 (6 bases). V was trimmed by 8 bases and J by 0 bases, leaving 10 bases between them. Germline V gene lookup returns CDR1 MNHEY and CDR2 SVGAGI. This CDR3 contains 14 residues. CDR3 sequence: CASGGSPNTGELFF. CDR3 DNA: TGTGCCAGCGGGGGGAGCCCGAACACCGGGGAGCTGTTTTTT.

In this sample, this clone turned up once. V usage is TRBV6-5 and J usage is TRBJ1-2; TRBD1 matches 9 bases. This CDR3 spans 14 amino acids. Germline V gene sequence: CDR1 MNHEY, CDR2 SVGAGI. Trimming cost V 2 bases and J 4 bases; bases outside gene matches: 2. CDR3 nucleotide sequence: TGTGCCAGCAGTTACGACAGGGGGGTCTATGGCTACACCTTC. Translating gives CASSYDRGVYGYTF.

The V call is TRBV5-1, the J call TRBJ2-3; D perhaps matches TRBD2 (6 bases). CDR1 is SGHRS, CDR2 YFSETQ, per germline. Trimming left V 6 bases short and J 9 bases short, with 23 bases between. There are 15 residues in the CDR3. CDR3 nucleotide sequence: TGCGCCAGCACGTCTAGCGCTACTGCGACAGTAACGCAGTATTTT. Its protein is CASTSSATATVTQYF.

The chain carries TRBV6-5 and TRBJ2-1; D remains unclear. Per germline, CDR1 MNHEY and CDR2 SVGAGI. Trimming took 4 bases from V and 0 from J, leaving 10 bases between them. The CDR3 spans 15 residues. CDR3 bases: TGTGCCAGCAGTTCCCCCAGCGCCTCCTACAATGAGCAGTTCTTC. It specifies CASSSPSASYNEQFF.

This chain uses TRBV10-1 with TRBJ1-6, with 9 bases matching TRBD1. This CDR3 is 21 amino acids long. Germline CDR1 WNHNN, CDR2 SYGVQD (reference sequence). Trimming at V came to 3 bases and at J to 4 bases, leaving 19 bases not matched to a gene. The CDR3 DNA reads as TGCGCCAGCAGTGATTTGGTCGGGACAGGGTTAGGATCGCGGTATAATTCACCCCTCCACTTT. Amino acid sequence: CASSDLVGTGLGSRYNSPLHF.

This sequence joins TRBV5-6 and TRBJ2-5; a weak D match, TRBD2 (5 bases). Looked up from germline, CDR1 is SGHDT and CDR2 is YYEEEE. The length of the CDR3 is 15 residues. Trimming pared 4 bases from V and 1 base from J, leaving 14 bases between. The CDR3 region has the DNA TGTGCCAGCAGCCTGGGGATGGGGAGCCAAGAGACCCAGTACTTC. Translation gives CASSLGMGSQETQYF.

This chain links TRBV11-3 with TRBJ2-1, with TRBD2 matching 8 bases. V dropped 3 bases and J dropped 3; count of bases not matched to a gene: 1. The CDR3 totals 14 residues. The germline V gene has CDR1 SGHNT and CDR2 YENEEA. This CDR3 is CASSFSGIYNEQFF. CDR3 DNA: TGTGCCAGCAGCTTTAGCGGGATCTACAATGAGCAGTTCTTC.

V is TRBV6-5 and J is TRBJ2-7; 11 bases match TRBD2. CDR3 length: 15 amino acids. After removal of 4 bases from V and 2 bases from J, the junction contained 4 bases not matched to a gene. Germline V gene data show CDR1 as MNHEY and CDR2 as SVGAGI. DNA of the CDR3: TGTGCCAGCAGTTGGAATAGCGGGAGGGCCTACGAGCAGTACTTC. This codes for CASSWNSGRAYEQYF.

The genes are TRBV13 and TRBJ2-2; TRBD1 is a possible D gene (6 bases). CDR3 length equals 13 residues. CDR1 is PRHDT, CDR2 FYEKMQ, per germline (reference sequence). Trimming cost V 3 bases and J 5 bases, with 7 bases left between them. The CDR3, as DNA: TGTGCCAGCAGCTTGAGGGGGACCGGGGAGCTGTTTTTT. Translated, it gives CASSLRGTGELFF.

The rearrangement joins TRBV4-1 to TRBJ2-5, with unresolved D. TRBJ2-7 explains the end of the DNA better; the J call may be wrong. The V gene's germline CDR1 is MGHRA and CDR2 YSYEKL. CDR3 length: 13 residues. CDR3 region: CASSQSPSYEQYF. The CDR3 DNA reads as TGCGCCAGCAGCCAAAGTCCCTCCTACGAGCAGTACTTC.

This clone appeared a single time. The rearrangement uses TRBV28 and TRBJ2-7; 9 positions match TRBD1. Germline V gene data show CDR1 as MDHEN and CDR2 as SYDVKM. Germline trimming cut 6 bases from V and 2 bases from J; bases unmatched to any gene: 11. The CDR3 is 16 amino acids. The CDR3 protein is CASRPIPGQGAYEQYF. CDR3 coding DNA: TGTGCCAGCAGGCCCATTCCGGGACAGGGAGCCTACGAGCAGTACTTC.

This chain links TRBV9 with TRBJ1-1, with 7 nucleotides matching TRBD1. The CDR3 contains 15 residues. V was clipped by 2 bases and J by 3 bases; unmatched bases: 7. Per the germline V gene, CDR1 is SGDLS and CDR2 is YYNGEE. The CDR3 nucleotides read TGTGCCAGCAGCGTCTCAGGGGGAGCGTACACTGAAGCTTTCTTT. Its protein product is CASSVSGGAYTEAFF.

The chain employs TRBV7-2 and TRBJ2-5; 8 bases map to TRBD1. CDR1 and CDR2 (germline): SGHTA, FQGNSA. The CDR3 totals 15 residues. Germline trimming cut 2 bases from V and 4 bases from J; bases unmatched to any gene: 6. CDR3 sequence reads: CASSLRSQGAETQYF. DNA for the CDR3: TGTGCCAGCAGCTTACGGAGTCAGGGGGCAGAGACCCAGTACTTC.